This TCR beta chain is from a study of shared clonotypes between healthy human individuals. Overall study findings and caveats: The study drew on few donors, limiting represented genetic and exposure-history diversity.

Points on this clone: Its antigen remains unidentified.

The donors were adults (healthy and HIV-negative) with no recent acute infections or vaccinations. The genomic DNA of each subset was split evenly across several immunoSEQ plates. How the authors handled the data: In the immunoSEQ data, sequences were junction-only and lacked quality scores, so filtering differed. The protocol was immunoSEQ multiplex PCR, while the TCRdb copy is restricted to in-frame clones and leaves out a portion. V, J and clone size derive from that table, while D and trimming were established from the DNA sequence. The profile shows about 470,000 clones, roughly 77% of them singletons. The V end lost 3 bases, the J end lost 0 bases, and 7 bases lay between the germline ends. The CDR3 contains 14 residues. Germline assignment: CDR1 ENHRY and CDR2 SYGVKD.

The chain employs TRBV10-3 and TRBJ2-3; tentative D call: TRBD2 (5 bases). Sequences were obtained from PBMCs. This TCR was recovered from a woman aged 40 to 49 in good health. Some clones in this sample may be carry-over from other donors' samples. The CDR3 here is CAISDRDSTDTQYF. The CDR3 DNA reads as TGTGCCATCAGTGACCGGGATAGCACAGATACGCAGTATTTT.